The T cell receptor beta chain described here comes from a study of blood T cell repertoires in COVID-19. Germline values: CDR1 SGHTA, CDR2 FQGTGA. This CDR3 has 16 amino acids. The V end was cut by 5 bases, the J end by 6 bases, with 17 bases between. The data were produced by immunoSEQ multiplex PCR, yet TCRdb's version contains in-frame clones alone and is incomplete. The table has 40,000 to 60,000 clones, around 85% seen once. Sequencing was carried out using peripheral blood. The clonotype was recovered from a woman aged 60-75 years with acute or convalescent COVID-19. This chain links TRBV7-3 with TRBJ1-6; D is uncertain. This chain's CDR3 is CASSLAPGSLNSPLHF. CDR3 sequence (DNA): TGTGCCAGCAGCCTTGCCCCCGGGAGCCTTAATTCACCCCTCCACTTT.